These 4 T cell receptor beta chains originate from one sample sequenced in a study of blood T cell repertoires in COVID-19. Using immunoSEQ multiplex PCR, the repertoire was profiled, and TCRdb retains in-frame clones only, with some absent. The sample lists under 70,000 clones, 91% occurring once. Material: peripheral blood. Receptor source: a woman in her sixties with active or convalescent COVID-19.

V is TRBV6-5 and J is TRBJ1-2, with D possibly TRBD1 on 5 matching bases. This CDR3 is built from 11 residues. Trimming cost V 8 bases and J 7 bases, with 11 bases left between them. Per the germline V gene, CDR1 is MNHEY and CDR2 is SVGAGI. CDR3 region: CASGASRGYTF. CDR3 in DNA: TGTGCCAGCGGGGCCTCCCGTGGCTACACCTTC.

V usage is TRBV10-1 and J usage is TRBJ2-1; 9 positions match TRBD2. This CDR3 spans 14 amino acids. From germline, CDR1 is WNHNN and CDR2 SYGVQD (reference sequence). J lost 5 bases, V lost 3 bases, and 2 bases had no gene match. The CDR3 here is CASSDSGGNNEQFF. The CDR3 DNA follows: TGCGCCAGCAGTGATAGCGGGGGAAACAATGAGCAGTTCTTC.

The chain couples TRBV29-1 to TRBJ1-2; D gene uncertain. The CDR3 loop spans 12 amino acids. Germline V lookup: CDR1 SQVTM, CDR2 ANQGSEA. V lost 5 bases and J 4 bases, leaving 11 bases between the germline ends. Written as DNA, the CDR3 is TGCAGCGTTAAGGAGGACGGCTATGGCTACACCTTC. This translates into CSVKEDGYGYTF.

The V gene is TRBV19, the J gene TRBJ2-1; 16 bases are shared with TRBD2. V lost 7 bases and J lost 7; bases outside the gene matches: 7. CDR3 length: 16 amino acids. In germline, CDR1 is LNHDA, CDR2 SQIVND (reference sequence). This CDR3 reads CASKGLAGGPHNEQFF. The CDR3 coding sequence is TGTGCCAGTAAGGGACTAGCGGGGGGGCCGCATAATGAGCAGTTCTTC. Filled out from reference TRBV19 and TRBJ2-1, the complete variable domain reads DGGITQSPKYLFRKEGQNVTLSCEQNLNHDAMYWYRQDPGQGLRLIYYSQIVNDFQKGDIAEGYSVSREKKESFPLTVTSAQKNPTAFYLCASKGLAGGPHNEQFFGPGTRLTVL.